These 26 T cell receptor beta chains were sequenced from one sample in a study of T cells after yellow fever vaccination. TCRdb used MiXCR to reprocess the 5' RACE reads, holding one entry per CDR3 protein. Altogether 500,000 to 650,000 distinct CDR3 sequences are present, approximately 13% being singletons, with the ten largest covering about 15%. Here the sequenced sample was PBMCs, taken on the day of the yellow fever booster vaccination. The receptors were sampled from a man younger than 45 who received the YFV17D yellow fever vaccine.

The sample holds a few counts of this clonotype. This chain's CDR3 is CASSPRTGLSSGNTIYF. The CDR3 DNA is TGTGCCAGCAGCCCCCGGACAGGACTATCCTCTGGAAACACCATATATTTT. The V and J genes are TRBV11-2 and TRBJ1-3; TRBD1 agrees at 7 bases. The CDR3 sequence is 17 residues long. CDR1 and CDR2 from the germline V gene are SGHAT and FQNNGV. V shed 5 bases, J shed 0 bases, and the junction held 10 bases outside the gene matches.

The chain employs TRBV5-5 and TRBJ2-5; no clear D gene. V lost 9 bases to trimming and J lost 5 bases, with 11 bases between them. This CDR3 is 11 amino acids long. Germline loops: CDR1 SGHKS, CDR2 YYEKEE (reference sequence). The CDR3 is CATSGRETQYF. The CDR3 DNA is TGTGCCACGAGTGGAAGGGAGACCCAGTACTTC.

In the case of this clonotype: The DNA is left out, because the CDR3 cannot be placed on it with certainty; the CDR3 is given as TCRdb lists it. The chain carries TRBV3-1 and TRBJ2-1; the DNA was not compared with TRBD2, the D call given in the table. The CDR3 numbers 15 amino acids, ends counted. Germline V gives CDR1 LGHDT, CDR2 YNNKEL (reference sequence). Here the CDR3 reads CACSQELHWASGNFF.

The V call is TRBV28, the J call TRBJ2-3, with 8 bases identical to TRBD2. The CDR3 covers 15 residues. Germline V gives CDR1 MDHEN, CDR2 SYDVKM. After removal of 4 bases from V and 8 bases from J, the junction contained 11 bases not matched to a gene. The CDR3 loop reads CASSSPGLGGGTQYF. CDR3 coding DNA: TGTGCCAGCAGTTCCCCGGGACTAGGCGGGGGTACGCAGTATTTT.

This clonotype was observed at least ten times. The chain recombines TRBV14 with TRBJ1-1, with unresolved D. CDR1 is SGHDN, CDR2 FVKESK, per germline. This CDR3 contains 13 residues. Trimming removed 4 bases at V and 11 bases at J, with 17 bases between. The CDR3 DNA reads TGTGCCAGCAGCCCGATAACGGGAGTGGCCGCTTTCTTT. It encodes CASSPITGVAAFF. The full variable domain, rest sourced from reference TRBV14 and TRBJ1-1, is EAGVTQFPSHSVIEKGQTVTLRCDPISGHDNLYWYRRVMGKEIKFLLHFVKESKQDESGMPNNRFLAERTGGTYSTLKVQPAELEDSGVYFCASSPITGVAAFFGQGTRLTVV.

This rearrangement joins TRBV7-2 to TRBJ2-3, with 7 bases lining up with TRBD2. CDR3 length: 12 amino acids. Trimming removed 0 bases from V and 14 bases from J; junction bases left unmatched: 5. Germline V gene data show CDR1 as SGHTA and CDR2 as FQGNSA. As DNA, the CDR3 is TGTGCCAGCAGCTTAGCCCGCGGGAGATTGTATTTT. It encodes CASSLARGRLYF.

This clonotype showed up just a few times. The chain combines TRBV5-1 with TRBJ2-5; D perhaps matches TRBD1 (6 bases). The CDR3 length is 15 residues. Trimming removed 4 bases at V and 4 bases at J, with 17 bases between. The germline gives CDR1 SGHRS, CDR2 YFSETQ. The CDR3 spells CASSRPRGSGETQYF. DNA of the CDR3: TGCGCCAGCAGCCGACCCAGGGGTAGTGGAGAGACCCAGTACTTC.

Only a few counts were recorded for this clonotype. The chain recombines TRBV9 with TRBJ2-7; 7 bases line up with TRBD1. CDR3 length: 13 residues. The ends lost 2 bases at V and 6 bases at J; junction bases unmatched: 5. The germline CDR1 and CDR2 sequences are SGDLS and YYNGEE. The CDR3 loop reads CASSVETGTEQYF. The DNA for the CDR3 is TGTGCCAGCAGCGTTGAGACAGGGACCGAGCAGTACTTC. Supplemented by reference TRBV9 and TRBJ2-7, the full variable domain reads DSGVTQTPKHLITATGQRVTLRCSPRSGDLSVYWYQQSLDQGLQFLIQYYNGEERAKGNILERFSAQQFPDLHSELNLSSLELGDSALYFCASSVETGTEQYFGPGTRLTVT.

This rearrangement joins TRBV30 to TRBJ2-2; TRBD2 aligns across 13 bases. V lost 0 bases and J lost 6; bases outside the gene matches: 7. The CDR3 extends over 17 amino acids. Per the germline V gene, CDR1 is GTSNPN and CDR2 is SVGIG (reference sequence). The CDR3 DNA sequence: TGTGCCTGGAGTGTTGCTCGGACTAGCGGGAGTCCCGGGGAGCTGTTTTTT. As protein: CAWSVARTSGSPGELFF. The complete variable domain, with remaining parts taken from reference TRBV30 and TRBJ2-2, reads SQTIHQWPATLVQPVGSPLSLECTVEGTSNPNLYWYRQAAGRGLQLLFYSVGIGQISSEVPQNLSASRPQDRQFILSSKKLLLSDSGFYLCAWSVARTSGSPGELFFGEGSRLTVL.

The chain links TRBV7-2 to TRBJ1-3; D gene uncertain. The CDR3 extends over 14 amino acids. The germline V gene encodes CDR1 SGHTA and CDR2 FQGNSA. V was trimmed by 2 bases and J by 3 bases, leaving 8 bases between them. DNA for the CDR3: TGTGCCAGCAGCTTATCCGGGTTTGGAAACACCATATATTTT. Residues: CASSLSGFGNTIYF.

The chain links TRBV28 to TRBJ1-1; no definite D call. CDR3 length: 12 residues. Germline V lookup: CDR1 MDHEN, CDR2 SYDVKM. V lost 3 bases and J lost 12, with 14 bases in between. CDR3 DNA sequence: TGTGCCAGCAGTTTGGGCCGAACCCTAACTTTCTTT. Its translation: CASSLGRTLTFF.

This clonotype turned up a few times. The J gene is TRBJ1-1, the V gene TRBV20-1; D unresolved. V was shortened by 2 bases and J by 0 bases, with 10 bases between the two germline ends. The CDR3 extends over 14 amino acids. Germline CDR1 DFQATT, CDR2 SNEGSKA (reference sequence). Here the CDR3 reads CSARTLQMNTEAFF. CDR3 nucleotide sequence: TGCAGTGCTAGAACTTTGCAGATGAACACTGAAGCTTTCTTT.

The rearrangement uses TRBV7-9 and TRBJ1-2, with D tentatively TRBD1 (5 bases). The CDR3 sequence is 14 residues long. V dropped 11 bases and J dropped 1 base, with 17 bases sitting between them. CDR1 SEHNR and CDR2 FQNEAQ come from the germline V gene (reference sequence). CDR3 in DNA: TGTGCCGGACACGATCCCACTGTTAACTATGGCTACACCTTC. It specifies CAGHDPTVNYGYTF. The full variable domain, in which reference TRBV7-9 and TRBJ1-2 provide the parts outside the CDR3, is DTGVSQNPRHKITKRGQNVTFRCDPISEHNRLYWYRQTLGQGPEFLTYFQNEAQLEKSRLLSDRFSAERPKGSFSTLEIQRTEQGDSAMYLCAGHDPTVNYGYTFGSGTRLTVV.

This clonotype was seen many times. The junction departs from germline at one end; a sequencing error may be responsible. The chain employs TRBV5-1 and TRBJ1-1; no firm D call. The CDR3 totals 12 residues. The germline V gene has CDR1 SGHRS and CDR2 YFSETQ. The CDR3 reads CASSLVGTEAFF. CDR3 bases: TGTGCCAGCAGCTTAGTGGGTACTGAAGCTTTCTTT.

The chain links TRBV14 to TRBJ2-3; 8 nucleotides line up with TRBD2. The CDR3 length is 17 residues. V was clipped by 0 bases and J by 1 base; unmatched bases: 6. The germline V gene has CDR1 SGHDN and CDR2 FVKESK. The CDR3 loop is CASSQDQAGAGTDTQYF. CDR3 DNA sequence: TGTGCCAGCAGCCAAGATCAAGCGGGAGCGGGCACAGATACGCAGTATTTT.

The chain has TRBV18 and TRBJ2-4, with no clear D. V was clipped by 2 bases and J by 7 bases, with 15 bases between them. This CDR3 contains 15 residues. Germline CDR1 is KGHSH and CDR2 is LQKENI. CDR3 coding DNA: TGTGCCAGCTCACCAAGAGCTGACTCCGGGAACATTCAGTACTTC. Its protein product is CASSPRADSGNIQYF.

This clonotype was seen many times. The chain has TRBV6-2 or TRBV6-3 and TRBJ2-7, with no clear D. The CDR3 spans 14 residues. Deletions cut 5 bases from V and 6 bases from J, with 17 bases between. Looked up from germline, CDR1 is MNHEY and CDR2 is SVGEGT. The CDR3 sequence: CASSVSYPASEQYF. DNA of the CDR3: TGTGCCAGCAGTGTCTCCTATCCAGCGAGCGAGCAGTACTTC.

The chain is built from TRBV6-2 or TRBV6-3 and TRBJ2-4, with D tentatively TRBD1 (5 bases). Per germline, CDR1 MNHEY and CDR2 SVGEGT. Trimming left V 2 bases short and J 7 bases short, with 18 bases between. The CDR3 has 16 residues. The CDR3 nucleotides read TGTGCCAGCAGTTACCCTACGGACACCAGGAAGAACATTCAGTACTTC. This translates into CASSYPTDTRKNIQYF.

This clonotype was found a few times. The rearrangement links TRBV5-1 to TRBJ2-1, with D unclear. Germline CDR1 reads SGHRS; CDR2 reads YFSETQ. V lost 1 base and J lost 6, with 5 bases in between. The CDR3 length is 12 residues. The CDR3 DNA is TGCGCCAGCAGCTTGACCCTCAATGAGCAGTTCTTC. Its translation is CASSLTLNEQFF.

The V call is TRBV18, the J call TRBJ2-7; possible D gene TRBD2, 6 bases. Germline V CDR1 and CDR2: KGHSH, LQKENI. The CDR3 has 15 amino acids. Trimming took off 6 bases at V and 5 bases at J, with 20 bases between the two ends. The CDR3 DNA follows: TGTGCCAGCTCTCTCGGAGGTGGAGGGGTCAACGAGCAGTACTTC. This gives the protein CASSLGGGGVNEQYF.

The rearrangement links TRBV10-3 to TRBJ2-4; D not resolved. The V and J ends lost 2 bases and 0 bases respectively, with 8 bases between them. Germline CDR1 reads ENHRY; CDR2 reads SYGVKD. This CDR3 region has 15 residues. The CDR3 loop reads CAISEPTLAKNIQYF. As DNA, the CDR3 is TGTGCCATCAGTGAGCCGACACTAGCCAAAAACATTCAGTACTTC.

This chain joins TRBV23-1 and TRBJ1-4, with D perhaps TRBD1 (5 bases). TRBV23-1 is sorted into the ORF group, with uncertain function. Trimming removed 2 bases at V and 1 base at J, with 26 bases between. The CDR3 sequence is 21 residues long. As DNA, the CDR3 is TGCGCCAGCAGTCAAGGGGGGACCCGGGACGCCGTGAAGCGAACTAATGAAAAACTGTTTTTT. The encoded protein is CASSQGGTRDAVKRTNEKLFF.

CDR3 nucleotides: TGCGCCAGCAGCCCCGGACTAGCGGGAGTGGGAGTGGACGAGCAGTACTTC. Its translation: CASSPGLAGVGVDEQYF. The J gene is TRBJ2-7, the V gene TRBV5-1; 13 nucleotides align to TRBD2. V was pared by 4 bases and J by 5 bases, with 12 bases of the junction left unmatched. Germline V CDR1 and CDR2: SGHRS, YFSETQ. CDR3 length: 17 amino acids.

V is TRBV5-4 and J is TRBJ2-5, with 9 positions matching TRBD1. Germline V gene sequence: CDR1 SGHNT, CDR2 YYREEE (reference sequence). This CDR3 contains 15 residues. J lost 5 bases, V lost 5 bases, and 10 bases had no gene match. CDR3 DNA sequence: TGTGCCAGCAGTTGGACAGGGGCTAGCGCGGAGACCCAGTACTTC. Its translation is CASSWTGASAETQYF.

This clonotype was observed a few times. The J gene is TRBJ2-7, the V gene TRBV27; TRBD1 agrees at 10 bases. The germline V gene encodes CDR1 MNHEY and CDR2 SMNVEV (reference sequence). This CDR3 is 14 amino acids long. The V and J ends lost 6 bases and 4 bases, in that order; junction bases with no gene match: 6. The CDR3 region has the DNA TGTGCCAGCAGGCGGACAGGGGGTCTTTACGAGCAGTACTTC. Translating gives CASRRTGGLYEQYF.

The chain couples TRBV6-5 to TRBJ1-5; D gene ambiguous. V lost 4 bases and J 0 bases, leaving 13 bases between the germline ends. Germline V CDR1 and CDR2: MNHEY, SVGAGI. This CDR3 spans 16 amino acids. CDR3: CASSSGPEYSNQPQHF. DNA of the CDR3: TGTGCCAGCAGTTCCGGGCCGGAATATAGCAATCAGCCCCAGCATTTT.